This T cell receptor (beta chain) derives from a study of OX40 agonist ivuxolimab in advanced cancers. Trimming removed 1 base from V and 6 bases from J, with 13 bases in between. Germline V gene data show CDR1 as SGHDN and CDR2 as FVKESK. The CDR3 sequence is 14 residues long. Clones were read by immunoSEQ multiplex PCR, and TCRdb kept only the in-frame ones, dropping some. The sample yields tens of thousands of clones, approximately 92% seen once. J is TRBJ2-7 and V is TRBV14, with D possibly being TRBD1 or TRBD2 (6 bases each). This sequence was found in an adult with an advanced solid tumor such as melanoma, head and neck, liver or kidney cancer. Sequencing used CD4+ or CD8+ T cells sorted from blood, obtained in a trial of the OX40 agonist ivuxolimab. The CDR3 DNA reads TGTGCCAGCAGCCAAGGTTTCGGGGGCGCCGAGCAGTACTTC. Its protein is CASSQGFGGAEQYF.